Below, one TCR beta chain is given with its context. This sample was included in a study of blood T cell repertoires in COVID-19. The wider study: Nucleic acid was either cDNA or gDNA, and it came from T cells, B-cell-depleted T cells, or PBMCs.

Methods used by the authors: Reference gene primer amplification gave estimated nucleated cell counts. Measured with immunoSEQ multiplex PCR; TCRdb has only the in-frame clones, and not every one. The V and J calls and the clone size are those of that table, but D and trimming were determined from the DNA. The profile shows roughly 670,000 clones, 75% to 90% of them singletons. The V end lost 3 bases, the J end lost 4 bases, and 15 bases lay between the germline ends. The CDR3 has 15 residues. The germline gives CDR1 LGHNA, CDR2 YSLEER. The gene calls are TRBV4-3 and TRBJ1-2; maybe TRBD1 (6 bases). The material sequenced was peripheral blood. The receptor was derived from a woman under 30 with acute or convalescent COVID-19. This CDR3 is CASSQVTGKGYGYTF. CDR3 DNA sequence: TGCGCCAGCAGCCAGGTTACAGGGAAAGGCTATGGCTACACCTTC.